The 23 T cell receptor beta chains reported below all come from one sample, sequenced in a study of T cells in severe cutaneous drug reactions. The iRepertoire multiplex PCR system with TCR subtype-specific primers built both bulk and single-cell libraries. TCRdb processed the multiplex PCR reads again and assigns one entry to each CDR3 protein, with no DNA. The specimen's table records some 1,200 distinct CDR3 sequences. Carbamazepine had induced Stevens-Johnson syndrome or toxic epidermal necrolysis in the sequenced donors. Sequenced input: cells from a skin blister. Receptors were obtained from a human donor with Stevens-Johnson syndrome, a severe cutaneous drug reaction.

This clonotype ranks as medium-sized (0.01 to 0.1%) in terms of frequency. The chain combines TRBV20-1 with TRBJ2-5; TCRdb's D call of TRBD2 is untestable without DNA. In germline, CDR1 is DFQATT, CDR2 SNEGSKA (reference sequence). This CDR3 spans 15 amino acids. CDR3 loop: CSAGGALTSDETQYF.

By frequency, this clonotype registers large. The rearrangement joins TRBV5-6 to TRBJ2-4; TCRdb proposes TRBD1, but this gene call is untestable without DNA. The germline gives CDR1 SGHDT, CDR2 YYEEEE. The CDR3 consists of 16 residues. CDR3 region: CASSSPNDRAKNIQYF.

The chain links TRBV6-1 to TRBJ1-1; without DNA, the TCRdb call of TRBD1 cannot be checked. Per the germline V gene, CDR1 is MNHNS and CDR2 is SASEGT. The length of the CDR3 is 15 residues. The CDR3 loop reads CASSVFTGADTEAFF.

This chain joins TRBV2 and TRBJ2-4. Germline values: CDR1 SNHLY, CDR2 FYNNEI. The CDR3 has 13 residues. The CDR3 is CASSRQSKNIQYF.

The V call is TRBV7-9, the J call TRBJ1-1. CDR1 is SEHNR and CDR2 is FQNEAQ in the germline V gene (reference sequence). This CDR3 is built from 15 residues. This CDR3 is CASSSNPEPGTEAFF.

This clonotype is called large based on its frequency. This chain connects TRBV29-1 to TRBJ1-2. This CDR3 comprises 13 residues. The germline V gene has CDR1 SQVTM and CDR2 ANQGSEA. The CDR3 here is CSVASEGGYGYTF.

This clonotype ranks as medium-sized in terms of frequency. The J gene is TRBJ1-2, the V gene TRBV7-3. The CDR3 totals 13 residues. The germline V gene has CDR1 SGHTA and CDR2 FQGTGA. The CDR3 loop is CASSLTEQTGYTF.

This clonotype counts as medium-sized by frequency. The chain joins TRBV7-2 to TRBJ1-5. The CDR3 length is 16 residues. Germline lookup yields CDR1 SGHTA and CDR2 FQGNSA. The CDR3 spells CASSLGGDWRNQPQHF.

This clonotype is large by frequency. V gene TRBV19 combines with J gene TRBJ2-3. CDR3 length: 11 amino acids. CDR1 and CDR2 (germline): LNHDA, SQIVND (reference sequence). This CDR3 is CASSTADTQYF.

This clonotype registers medium-sized (0.01 to 0.1%) by frequency. The chain uses TRBV5-6 and TRBJ2-3. The germline V gene has CDR1 SGHDT and CDR2 YYEEEE. This CDR3 has 12 amino acids. This CDR3 reads CASSFATDTQYF.

By frequency, this clonotype is medium-sized. The CDR3 reads CSARALGGTSGLSSYNEQFF. The chain has TRBV20-1 and TRBJ2-1; lacking DNA, the TRBD2 call made by TCRdb goes unchecked. The CDR3 sequence is 20 residues long. The germline V gene has CDR1 DFQATT and CDR2 SNEGSKA (reference sequence).

This clonotype is deemed medium-sized by its frequency. This chain links TRBV19 with TRBJ2-7; TCRdb indicates TRBD2, and absent DNA this call remains unverified. CDR1 is LNHDA and CDR2 is SQIVND in the germline V gene (reference sequence). The CDR3 sequence is 17 residues long. The CDR3 reads CASSIVAAPEVSYEQYF. Full variable domain (remainder filled in from reference TRBV19 and TRBJ2-7): DGGITQSPKYLFRKEGQNVTLSCEQNLNHDAMYWYRQDPGQGLRLIYYSQIVNDFQKGDIAEGYSVSREKKESFPLTVTSAQKNPTAFYLCASSIVAAPEVSYEQYFGPGTRLTVT.

This sequence joins TRBV20-1 and TRBJ2-1; TCRdb's assignment of TRBD1 cannot be checked, as there is no DNA. Germline CDR1 reads DFQATT; CDR2 reads SNEGSKA (reference sequence). The CDR3 has 14 amino acids. The CDR3 loop is CSASPQGARYEQFF.

Judged by frequency, this clonotype is medium-sized. V and J are TRBV12-3 or TRBV12-4 and TRBJ2-3. The CDR3 is 12 residues long. The CDR3 here is CASSPQVNTQYF.

By frequency, this clonotype is medium-sized. The chain combines TRBV6-5 with TRBJ2-1; TCRdb's D call of TRBD2 is untestable without DNA. From germline, CDR1 is MNHEY and CDR2 SVGAGI. The CDR3 runs 15 residues. This chain's CDR3 is CASSYSSGRRETQFF.

This sequence joins TRBV19 and TRBJ1-5; the D call of TRBD1 rests on TCRdb alone, since no DNA is present to check it. The length of the CDR3 is 12 residues. Germline V gene data show CDR1 as LNHDA and CDR2 as SQIVND (reference sequence). Here the CDR3 reads CASSLQGQPQHF.

This clonotype shows up as medium-sized by frequency. This chain joins TRBV6-2 or TRBV6-3 and TRBJ2-7; the D call of TRBD2 rests on TCRdb alone, since no DNA is present to check it. Looked up from germline, CDR1 is MNHEY and CDR2 is SVGEGT. This CDR3 is built from 15 residues. This CDR3 reads CASSYSRLAGGEQYF.

The CDR3 is CASSPVGPDTQYF. The chain employs TRBV18 and TRBJ2-3; TCRdb designates TRBD1, a call that cannot be tested without DNA. The CDR3 contains 13 residues. Germline CDR1 KGHSH, CDR2 LQKENI. The full variable domain, in which reference TRBV18 and TRBJ2-3 provide the parts outside the CDR3, is NAGVMQNPRHLVRRRGQEARLRCSPMKGHSHVYWYRQLPEEGLKFMVYLQKENIIDESGMPKERFSAEFPKEGPSILRIQQVVRGDSAAYFCASSPVGPDTQYFGPGTRLTVL.

This clonotype registers large by frequency. The rearrangement uses TRBV6-1 and TRBJ1-5. Germline V gene lookup returns CDR1 MNHNS and CDR2 SASEGT. The CDR3 loop spans 14 amino acids. Here the CDR3 reads CASSKGGETKPQHF.

Considering frequency, this clonotype is large. The chain has TRBV6-2 or TRBV6-3 and TRBJ2-1; TCRdb reports TRBD1, a call that lacks DNA to check it against. This CDR3 region has 14 residues. The germline gives CDR1 MNHEY, CDR2 SVGEGT. CDR3 residues: CASSLGGTYNEQFF.

This clonotype counts as medium-sized by frequency. The genes are TRBV25-1 and TRBJ2-1; lacking DNA, the TRBD2 call made by TCRdb goes unchecked. CDR3 length: 15 residues. Germline CDR1 and CDR2: MGHDK and SYGVNS. CDR3 in amino acids: CASSRVAGGQETQFF. Full variable domain (rest looked up from reference TRBV25-1 and TRBJ2-1): EADIYQTPRYLVIGTGKKITLECSQTMGHDKMYWYQQDPGMELHLIHYSYGVNSTEKGDLSSESTVSRIRTEHFPLTLESARPSHTSQYLCASSRVAGGQETQFFGPGTRLTVL.

Its frequency marks this clonotype as medium-sized. This chain joins TRBV7-9 and TRBJ2-5. This CDR3 is 12 amino acids long. CDR1 is SEHNR and CDR2 is FQNEAQ in the germline V gene (reference sequence). CDR3 amino acids: CASSLTEETQYF.

Judged by frequency, this clonotype is medium-sized. The V gene is TRBV7-2, the J gene TRBJ2-7; TCRdb lists TRBD2, though no DNA is available to test this call. Germline values: CDR1 SGHTA, CDR2 FQGNSA. The CDR3 contains 19 residues. The CDR3 sequence: CASSLVSRLAGGFSYEQYF.